These 19 T cell receptor beta chains were all obtained from the same sample, sequenced in a study of human T cells and chemical hapten exposure. The time point: healthy volunteer bleed at 6 weeks. The authors extracted total RNA from unfractionated whole blood. TCRdb processed the RACE reads anew with MiXCR; each CDR3 protein has one entry. The sample lists roughly 75,000 distinct CDR3 sequences, around 9.4% occurring once. Sequencing was performed on whole blood. All receptors come from a female donor in good health. Some clones in this sample may be carry-over from other donors' samples.

The chain carries TRBV9 and TRBJ1-1; D remains ambiguous. V lost 4 bases to trimming and J lost 5 bases, with 24 bases between them. The CDR3 extends over 17 amino acids. CDR1 is SGDLS and CDR2 is YYNGEE in the germline V gene. The CDR3 here is CASSTTAGWGLWTEAFF. For the CDR3, the DNA is TGTGCCAGCAGCACCACTGCGGGTTGGGGATTGTGGACTGAAGCTTTCTTT.

A word on this clonotype: It may be a read error: a sequence one base away is much more abundant. The chain uses TRBV5-1 and TRBJ1-1, with D tentatively TRBD1 (5 bases). The CDR3 consists of 13 residues. In germline, CDR1 is SGHRS, CDR2 YFSETQ. Trimming cost V 3 bases and J 5 bases, with 11 bases left between them. The CDR3 DNA reads as TGCGCCAGCAGCTCGGACACGGAAACTGAAGCTTTCTTT. Translating gives CASSSDTETEAFF.

The chain has TRBV4-2 and TRBJ2-3, with 14 bases lining up with TRBD2. The V segment lost 4 bases and the J segment 7 bases; nucleotides outside the gene matches: 10. The CDR3 is 17 amino acids. Germline V gene lookup returns CDR1 LGHNA and CDR2 YNFKEQ. CDR3 in DNA: TGTGCCAGCAGCCTTGTGACTAGCGGGGGGGACGTGAATACGCAGTATTTT. Translating it yields CASSLVTSGGDVNTQYF.

This clonotype has ten or more counts. The gene calls are TRBV12-3 or TRBV12-4 and TRBJ1-1; no reliable D call. Deletions cut 1 base from V and 6 bases from J, with 9 bases between. CDR3 length: 13 amino acids. CDR3 sequence: CASSLEELAEAFF. The CDR3 DNA sequence: TGTGCCAGCAGTTTAGAGGAATTAGCTGAAGCTTTCTTT.

This clonotype was observed a handful of times. J is TRBJ2-7 and V is TRBV18; D may be TRBD1 (6 bases). Germline CDR1 reads KGHSH; CDR2 reads LQKENI. The CDR3 is made up of 12 amino acids. V was pared by 3 bases and J by 5 bases, with 8 bases between. The CDR3 coding sequence is TGTGCCAGCTCACCGCGACAGGACGAGCAGTACTTC. Encoded protein: CASSPRQDEQYF.

The chain combines TRBV10-3 with TRBJ2-3; a possible D gene is TRBD2 (6 bases). This CDR3 contains 15 residues. Germline-derived CDR1 and CDR2 are ENHRY and SYGVKD. V shed 4 bases and J shed 3 bases, with 14 bases lying between them. DNA for the CDR3: TGTGCCATCAGTGCGGGACTGGTCCTTACAGATACGCAGTATTTT. Amino acids: CAISAGLVLTDTQYF.

For the CDR3, the DNA is TGCAGCGTGGGGGGTTGGGGAGCCAAAAACATTCAGTACTTC. This encodes CSVGGWGAKNIQYF. The genes are TRBV29-1 and TRBJ2-4, with D maybe TRBD2 (6 bases). CDR1 and CDR2 (germline): SQVTM, ANQGSEA. Deletions cut 6 bases from V and 0 bases from J, with 12 bases between. There are 14 residues in the CDR3.

A remark on this clonotype: This may come from a read error, since a much larger clone is one base off. CDR3 sequence (DNA): TGTGCCGGCCCCCACCCTTACAGGGGTCCCCATGAGGAGTTCTTC. It encodes CAGPHPYRGPHEEFF. The chain uses TRBV30 and TRBJ2-1; 7 bases are a match to TRBD1. The CDR3 loop spans 15 amino acids. Looked up from germline, CDR1 is GTSNPN and CDR2 is SVGIG (reference sequence).

V and J are TRBV29-1 and TRBJ1-2; 7 nucleotides align to TRBD1. Germline V gene sequence: CDR1 SQVTM, CDR2 ANQGSEA. The V segment lost 4 bases and the J segment 6 bases; nucleotides outside the gene matches: 14. The CDR3 extends over 15 amino acids. The DNA of the CDR3 is TGCAGCGTTGGCTGGACAGGCACGAAGGACGATGGCTACACCTTC. This sequence encodes CSVGWTGTKDDGYTF.

This clonotype was found many times. The chain links TRBV7-9 to TRBJ1-1, with D uncertain. This CDR3 is 13 amino acids long. Germline CDR1 reads SEHNR; CDR2 reads FQNEAQ (reference sequence). V was shortened by 7 bases and J by 2 bases, with 11 bases between the two germline ends. The CDR3 region has the DNA TGTGCCAGCAACCCGAACAGAAACACTGAAGCTTTCTTT. This gives the protein CASNPNRNTEAFF.

This clonotype was seen at least ten times. The chain couples TRBV20-1 to TRBJ1-5; D gene uncertain. The CDR3 contains 15 residues. Per the germline V gene, CDR1 is DFQATT and CDR2 is SNEGSKA (reference sequence). The V gene lost 6 bases and the J gene lost 0 bases, with 15 bases spanning the gap. The CDR3 DNA follows: TGCAGTGCGGTGAAAATACGTTATAGCAATCAGCCCCAGCATTTT. As protein: CSAVKIRYSNQPQHF.

In its sample, this clonotype was seen a few times. V and J are TRBV6-1 and TRBJ1-5; tentatively, D is TRBD1 (5 bases). The CDR3 runs to 16 residues. The V gene lost 5 bases and the J gene lost 0 bases, with 14 bases spanning the gap. Germline V gives CDR1 MNHNS, CDR2 SASEGT. The CDR3 spells CASSSQGLYSNQPQHF. Here the CDR3 DNA reads TGTGCCAGCAGTTCCCAGGGTCTTTATAGCAATCAGCCCCAGCATTTT.

The genes are TRBV25-1 and TRBJ2-4, with TRBD2 as a possible D gene (6 bases). The V and J ends lost 4 bases and 8 bases respectively, with 18 bases between them. The V gene's germline CDR1 is MGHDK and CDR2 SYGVNS. The length of the CDR3 is 15 residues. The CDR3 DNA sequence: TGTGCCAGCAGTGCAGGAGGAACCTGGGGGGACATTCAGTACTTC. Protein sequence: CASSAGGTWGDIQYF. Supplemented by reference TRBV25-1 and TRBJ2-4, the full variable domain reads EADIYQTPRYLVIGTGKKITLECSQTMGHDKMYWYQQDPGMELHLIHYSYGVNSTEKGDLSSESTVSRIRTEHFPLTLESARPSHTSQYLCASSAGGTWGDIQYFGAGTRLSVL.

This clonotype was recorded at least ten times. The V gene is TRBV6-1, the J gene TRBJ1-5; D is unclear. Germline V lookup: CDR1 MNHNS, CDR2 SASEGT. The CDR3 is 14 residues long. V was trimmed by 5 bases and J by 2 bases, leaving 10 bases between them. The DNA for the CDR3 is TGTGCCAGCAGTTTCGGCCAGGGCAATCAGCCCCAGCATTTT. It translates to CASSFGQGNQPQHF.

In regard to this clonotype: Given a much more abundant clone one base away, this may be a read error. This sequence joins TRBV12-3 or TRBV12-4 and TRBJ1-5, with a weak D call TRBD1 (6 bases). The CDR3 extends over 15 amino acids. CDR3 nucleotide sequence: TGTGCCAGCAGTTTCCTAGGGGGAAGCAATCAGCCCCAGAATTTT. It translates to CASSFLGGSNQPQNF.

This clonotype was recorded many times. The J gene is TRBJ1-1, the V gene TRBV6-5; D uncertain. V lost 2 bases and J lost 5, with 9 bases in between. The CDR3 consists of 13 residues. Looked up from germline, CDR1 is MNHEY and CDR2 is SVGAGI. CDR3 amino acids: CASSYRVGTEAFF. The CDR3 nucleotides are TGTGCCAGCAGTTACAGGGTGGGTACTGAAGCTTTCTTT.

This clonotype was seen ten or more times. The chain joins TRBV20-1 to TRBJ2-7; 13 nucleotides line up with TRBD2. The V and J ends lost 3 bases and 7 bases, in that order; junction bases with no gene match: 9. This CDR3 region has 15 residues. Germline CDR1 DFQATT, CDR2 SNEGSKA (reference sequence). CDR3 in amino acids: CSARTLAGGQREQYF. CDR3 bases: TGCAGTGCTAGGACACTAGCGGGGGGGCAAAGAGAGCAGTACTTC.

V is TRBV12-3 or TRBV12-4 and J is TRBJ1-2; D remains unclear. The ends were cut back, 1 base at V and 3 bases at J, with 9 bases in the middle. The CDR3 is 14 residues long. The CDR3 loop reads CASSLGPFYYGYTF. Here the CDR3 DNA reads TGTGCCAGCAGTTTAGGTCCTTTTTACTATGGCTACACCTTC.

This clonotype showed up just a few times. The chain is built from TRBV25-1 and TRBJ1-5, with D unresolved. With 6 bases removed from V and 5 bases from J, the gap between germline ends came to 11 bases. Germline CDR1 and CDR2: MGHDK and SYGVNS. This CDR3 comprises 13 residues. CDR3 residues: CASSGLGDQPQHF. The CDR3 DNA reads TGTGCCAGCAGCGGTCTCGGAGATCAGCCCCAGCATTTT.